The rows below give T cell receptor beta chains drawn from one sample of a study of human T cells and chemical hapten exposure. TCRdb re-called the RACE reads with MiXCR, one entry per CDR3 protein. The data contain some 380,000 distinct CDR3 sequences, nearly 5% of them singletons. This specimen was whole blood, taken in connection with sensitization to the hapten diphenylcyclopropenone (DPC). These receptors all stem from a woman in her forties or fifties with alopecia areata. Some clones in this sample may be carry-over from other donors' samples. CDR3s include the opening cysteine and the closing phenylalanine or tryptophan. D genes are given only for firm matches. Some rows have no size entry. The others give once, few or many, or a class for an expanded clone.

v_call: TRBV6-2/TRBV6-3
clone_size: many
j_call: TRBJ2-1
d_call: -
cdr3_nt: TGTGCCAGCACTATGACTAACGGACACAATGAGCAGTTCTTC
cdr3_aa: CASTMTNGHNEQFF

v_call: TRBV6-5
clone_size: -
j_call: TRBJ1-1
d_call: -
cdr3_nt: TGTGCCAGCAGTCGGACCTTTAGAGTTACTGAAGCTTTCTTT
cdr3_aa: CASSRTFRVTEAFF

v_call: TRBV4-1
clone_size: few
j_call: TRBJ2-7
d_call: TRBD1
cdr3_nt: TGCGCCAGCAGCCAGGGGGACAGGGCGGGGGACGAGCAGTACTTC
cdr3_aa: CASSQGDRAGDEQYF

v_call: TRBV6-2/TRBV6-3
clone_size: -
j_call: TRBJ2-1
d_call: TRBD2
cdr3_nt: TGTGCCAGCAGTCCCGCTAGCGGACGACATTACAATGAGCAGTTCTTC
cdr3_aa: CASSPASGRHYNEQFF

v_call: TRBV20-1
clone_size: many
j_call: TRBJ1-4
d_call: TRBD1
cdr3_nt: TGCAGTGCTAGACGACAGGGGGAAAAACTGTTTTTT
cdr3_aa: CSARRQGEKLFF

v_call: TRBV5-4
clone_size: many
j_call: TRBJ1-2
d_call: -
cdr3_nt: TGTGCCAGCAGCTTACCAGAAGCCTATGGCTACACCTTC
cdr3_aa: CASSLPEAYGYTF

v_call: TRBV12-3/TRBV12-4
clone_size: many
j_call: TRBJ1-1
d_call: -
cdr3_nt: TGTGCCAGCAACCCGGACGGGCGGCTTCGGGCTTTCTTT
cdr3_aa: CASNPDGRLRAFF

v_call: TRBV12-5
clone_size: -
j_call: TRBJ2-3
d_call: TRBD2
cdr3_nt: TGTGCTAGTGTTGGAGCGGGGGGGCCTCGTGGGACAGATACGCAGTATTTT
cdr3_aa: CASVGAGGPRGTDTQYF

v_call: TRBV5-6
clone_size: -
j_call: TRBJ2-1
d_call: -
cdr3_nt: TGTGCCAGCAGCCTGACGAGGGGAGGGCAGTTCTTC
cdr3_aa: CASSLTRGGQFF

v_call: TRBV2
clone_size: many
j_call: TRBJ1-5
d_call: -
cdr3_nt: TGTGCCAGCAGGGTCGGTGGCAATCAGCCCCAGCATTTT
cdr3_aa: CASRVGGNQPQHF

v_call: TRBV21-1
clone_size: many
j_call: TRBJ2-5
d_call: -
cdr3_nt: TGTGCCAGCAGCCGACGGAAGCAGCGGGAGACCCAGTACTTC
cdr3_aa: CASSRRKQRETQYF

v_call: TRBV28
clone_size: many
j_call: TRBJ1-5
d_call: -
cdr3_nt: TGTGCCAGCAGTTTTTATGGGCAGACTTTACCCCAGCATTTT
cdr3_aa: CASSFYGQTLPQHF

v_call: TRBV6-2/TRBV6-3
clone_size: many
j_call: TRBJ1-5
d_call: -
cdr3_nt: TGTGCCAGCAGTTGGGGCAGGGTAGGACAGCCCCAGCATTTT
cdr3_aa: CASSWGRVGQPQHF

v_call: TRBV27
clone_size: many
j_call: TRBJ1-1
d_call: -
cdr3_nt: TGTGCCAGCACCGTGGCCGGGGGAGGAAGTCACACTGAAGCTTTCTTT
cdr3_aa: CASTVAGGGSHTEAFF

v_call: TRBV12-3/TRBV12-4
clone_size: -
j_call: TRBJ1-5
d_call: -
cdr3_nt: TGTGCCAGCAGACCCGACAGGCCGGGCGGCAATCAGCCCCAGCATTTT
cdr3_aa: CASRPDRPGGNQPQHF

v_call: TRBV29-1
clone_size: few
j_call: TRBJ2-3
d_call: TRBD1
cdr3_nt: TGCAGCGTTGAAGGGGGGACGACAGGGCGAGATACGCAGTATTTT
cdr3_aa: CSVEGGTTGRDTQYF

v_call: TRBV6-5
clone_size: many
j_call: TRBJ2-3
d_call: -
cdr3_nt: TGTGCCAGCAGTTACTGGAGGGGGGCAGAAGATACGCAGTATTTT
cdr3_aa: CASSYWRGAEDTQYF

v_call: TRBV28
clone_size: -
j_call: TRBJ2-1
d_call: TRBD2
cdr3_nt: TGTGCCAGCAGTCCCGGGGGGAGGGAGCAGTTCTTC
cdr3_aa: CASSPGGREQFF

v_call: TRBV27
clone_size: many
j_call: TRBJ2-7
d_call: TRBD1
cdr3_nt: TGTGCCAGCAGACCTACAGGGGCCCTCTCCTACGAGCAGTACTTC
cdr3_aa: CASRPTGALSYEQYF

v_call: TRBV9
clone_size: -
j_call: TRBJ1-3
d_call: -
cdr3_nt: TGTGCCAGCAGCGAGACGTCGGGCCGCTCTGGAAACACCATATATTTT
cdr3_aa: CASSETSGRSGNTIYF

v_call: TRBV28
clone_size: -
j_call: TRBJ1-5
d_call: -
cdr3_nt: TGTGCCAGCAGGCCCTCGGGGCAGAAGAGCAATCAGCCCCAGCATTTT
cdr3_aa: CASRPSGQKSNQPQHF

v_call: TRBV29-1
clone_size: many
j_call: TRBJ2-3
d_call: TRBD1
cdr3_nt: TGCAGCGTTGATGGAGACAGGGCCCTTACAGATACGCAGTATTTT
cdr3_aa: CSVDGDRALTDTQYF

v_call: TRBV28
clone_size: many
j_call: TRBJ1-6
d_call: -
cdr3_nt: TGTGCCAGCAGTCCGCCGGCTTCACCCCTCCACTTT
cdr3_aa: CASSPPASPLHF

v_call: TRBV6-5
clone_size: many
j_call: TRBJ2-5
d_call: -
cdr3_nt: TGTGCCAGCAGCCGAGGGCCCCAAGAGACCCAGTACTTC
cdr3_aa: CASSRGPQETQYF

v_call: TRBV5-8
clone_size: many
j_call: TRBJ1-2
d_call: TRBD1
cdr3_nt: TGTGCCAGCAGCGTGGGCGACAGGGATACCGGCTACACCTTC
cdr3_aa: CASSVGDRDTGYTF

v_call: TRBV9
clone_size: many
j_call: TRBJ1-4
d_call: -
cdr3_nt: TGTGCCAGCAGCGTAGGTGGTGCAACTAATGAAAAACTGTTTTTT
cdr3_aa: CASSVGGATNEKLFF

v_call: TRBV3-1
clone_size: many
j_call: TRBJ2-1
d_call: TRBD2
cdr3_nt: TGTGCCAGCAGCCAAAATCCGGCGGGGGGCAATGAGCAGTTCTTC
cdr3_aa: CASSQNPAGGNEQFF

v_call: TRBV20-1
clone_size: -
j_call: TRBJ2-3
d_call: -
cdr3_nt: TGCAGTGCTATAGTAGCGGCCACGACCACAGATACGCAGTATTTT
cdr3_aa: CSAIVAATTTDTQYF

v_call: TRBV20-1
clone_size: few
j_call: TRBJ1-5
d_call: TRBD1
cdr3_nt: TGCAGTGCTAAGGACAGGGGGGATTATAGCAATCAGCCCCAGCATTTT
cdr3_aa: CSAKDRGDYSNQPQHF

v_call: TRBV12-3/TRBV12-4
clone_size: many
j_call: TRBJ2-1
d_call: -
cdr3_nt: TGTGCCAGCAGTCCTCAGATCCAGGACCTATACAATGAGCAGTTCTTC
cdr3_aa: CASSPQIQDLYNEQFF

v_call: TRBV29-1
clone_size: -
j_call: TRBJ2-2
d_call: -
cdr3_nt: TGCAGCGTTGATCGCCAGAACACCGGGGAGCTGTTTTTT
cdr3_aa: CSVDRQNTGELFF

v_call: TRBV20-1
clone_size: -
j_call: TRBJ2-7
d_call: -
cdr3_nt: TGCAGTGCCGAACTACCCGAGCAGTACTTC
cdr3_aa: CSAELPEQYF

v_call: TRBV28
clone_size: many
j_call: TRBJ1-1
d_call: TRBD1
cdr3_nt: TGTGCCAGCAGTCCCCGGACAGGGACTGAAGCTTTCTTT
cdr3_aa: CASSPRTGTEAFF

v_call: TRBV7-9
clone_size: -
j_call: TRBJ2-4
d_call: TRBD1
cdr3_nt: TGTGCCAGCAGAAATGACAGGGGGGGAAACATTCAGTACTTC
cdr3_aa: CASRNDRGGNIQYF

v_call: TRBV7-9
clone_size: many
j_call: TRBJ1-4
d_call: TRBD1
cdr3_nt: TGTGCCAGCAGCTTTGAGGGACAGACTGAAAAACTGTTTTTT
cdr3_aa: CASSFEGQTEKLFF

v_call: TRBV12-3/TRBV12-4
clone_size: many
j_call: TRBJ1-2
d_call: -
cdr3_nt: TGTGCCAGCAGTCCCGACAGGATTCCACATGGCTACACCTTC
cdr3_aa: CASSPDRIPHGYTF

v_call: TRBV20-1
clone_size: many
j_call: TRBJ1-5
d_call: -
cdr3_nt: TGCAGTGCTCTCCTTGGGCAGGGAAATCAGCCCCAGCATTTT
cdr3_aa: CSALLGQGNQPQHF

v_call: TRBV7-2
clone_size: -
j_call: TRBJ2-1
d_call: -
cdr3_nt: TGTGCCAGCAGCTTAGATACTGGAGGTATCGAGCAGTTCTTC
cdr3_aa: CASSLDTGGIEQFF

v_call: TRBV28
clone_size: few
j_call: TRBJ1-2
d_call: -
cdr3_nt: TGTGCCAGCAGTCTCGTTAGCCAGGGGGGCTACACCTTC
cdr3_aa: CASSLVSQGGYTF

v_call: TRBV6-2/TRBV6-3
clone_size: -
j_call: TRBJ2-1
d_call: TRBD2
cdr3_nt: TGTGCCAGCAGTTCTACGGGACTAGCGGGAAATGAGCAGTTCTTC
cdr3_aa: CASSSTGLAGNEQFF

v_call: TRBV5-1
clone_size: many
j_call: TRBJ1-3
d_call: -
cdr3_nt: TGCGCCAGCAGCTTGGACGGAATTACCTCTGGAAACACCATATATTTT
cdr3_aa: CASSLDGITSGNTIYF

v_call: TRBV20-1
clone_size: few
j_call: TRBJ2-3
d_call: -
cdr3_nt: TGCAGTGCCCCAGCGGGCGGAAACACAGATACGCAGTATTTT
cdr3_aa: CSAPAGGNTDTQYF

v_call: TRBV2
clone_size: many
j_call: TRBJ2-3
d_call: -
cdr3_nt: TGTGCCAGCACCCCCGGGGGCAGTGTCACAGATACGCAGTATTTT
cdr3_aa: CASTPGGSVTDTQYF

v_call: TRBV12-3/TRBV12-4
clone_size: few
j_call: TRBJ1-1
d_call: TRBD1
cdr3_nt: TGTGCCAGCAGTCCGAGGGCCGGGACAGGGGACACTGAAGCTTTCTTT
cdr3_aa: CASSPRAGTGDTEAFF

v_call: TRBV4-3
clone_size: few
j_call: TRBJ2-7
d_call: TRBD2
cdr3_nt: TGCGCCAGCAGCCTCAGAACCGGGACTAGCGGGGCTGGGGAGCAGTACTTC
cdr3_aa: CASSLRTGTSGAGEQYF

v_call: TRBV19
clone_size: many
j_call: TRBJ2-1
d_call: TRBD1
cdr3_nt: TGTGCCACCTCCTGGGACAGGTCCAATGAGCAGTTCTTC
cdr3_aa: CATSWDRSNEQFF

v_call: TRBV24-1
clone_size: many
j_call: TRBJ2-1
d_call: TRBD2
cdr3_nt: TGTGCCGTTACCGGCCCGGCTAGCGGTTACAATGAGCAGTTCTTC
cdr3_aa: CAVTGPASGYNEQFF

v_call: TRBV27
clone_size: -
j_call: TRBJ1-2
d_call: TRBD1
cdr3_nt: TGTGCCAGCAGTTTATCGACAGGGGGCGTCTATGGCTACACCTTC
cdr3_aa: CASSLSTGGVYGYTF

v_call: TRBV27
clone_size: many
j_call: TRBJ1-4
d_call: -
cdr3_nt: TGTGCCAGCAGATATGATGGGGCCGGTGAAAAACTGTTTTTT
cdr3_aa: CASRYDGAGEKLFF

v_call: TRBV7-9
clone_size: many
j_call: TRBJ1-3
d_call: -
cdr3_nt: TGTGCCAGCAGCTCCTTGACGGAAAACACCATATATTTT
cdr3_aa: CASSSLTENTIYF

v_call: TRBV5-1
clone_size: many
j_call: TRBJ2-5
d_call: -
cdr3_nt: TGCGCCAGCAGCTTAATGGAGACCCAGTACTTC
cdr3_aa: CASSLMETQYF

v_call: TRBV7-9
clone_size: few
j_call: TRBJ1-1
d_call: -
cdr3_nt: TGTGCCAGCAGCTTAGGGGCAGGGTTAACTGAAGCTTTCTTT
cdr3_aa: CASSLGAGLTEAFF

v_call: TRBV30
clone_size: many
j_call: TRBJ2-1
d_call: TRBD2
cdr3_nt: TGTGCCTGGAAAAGTAGCGGGAGGGCCCGTGTGCAGTTCTTC
cdr3_aa: CAWKSSGRARVQFF

v_call: TRBV7-7
clone_size: many
j_call: TRBJ2-1
d_call: -
cdr3_nt: TGTGCCAGCAGAAATTGGACCAGGGCGATGGGGAATGAGCAGTTCTTC
cdr3_aa: CASRNWTRAMGNEQFF

v_call: TRBV11-2
clone_size: -
j_call: TRBJ2-3
d_call: TRBD2
cdr3_nt: TGTGCCAGCAGCCGACTAGCGGGGCTAAGCAAGACAGATACGCAGTATTTT
cdr3_aa: CASSRLAGLSKTDTQYF

v_call: TRBV7-9
clone_size: many
j_call: TRBJ1-1
d_call: -
cdr3_nt: TGTGCCAGCAGCTCCCCCCAGAGGGGCGAAGCTTTCTTT
cdr3_aa: CASSSPQRGEAFF

v_call: TRBV7-6
clone_size: many
j_call: TRBJ2-7
d_call: TRBD2
cdr3_nt: TGTGCCAGCAGCCCATGGACTAGCGGAGTAGAGCAGTACTTC
cdr3_aa: CASSPWTSGVEQYF

v_call: TRBV6-6
clone_size: -
j_call: TRBJ1-1
d_call: TRBD1
cdr3_nt: TGTGCCAGCACCCAGGGGGGGGGGAACACTGAAGCTTTCTTT
cdr3_aa: CASTQGGGNTEAFF

v_call: TRBV18
clone_size: once
j_call: TRBJ2-7
d_call: -
cdr3_nt: TGTGCCAGCTCACCAATCTCCGGACAGCCGTACTACGGGCAGTACTTC
cdr3_aa: CASSPISGQPYYGQYF